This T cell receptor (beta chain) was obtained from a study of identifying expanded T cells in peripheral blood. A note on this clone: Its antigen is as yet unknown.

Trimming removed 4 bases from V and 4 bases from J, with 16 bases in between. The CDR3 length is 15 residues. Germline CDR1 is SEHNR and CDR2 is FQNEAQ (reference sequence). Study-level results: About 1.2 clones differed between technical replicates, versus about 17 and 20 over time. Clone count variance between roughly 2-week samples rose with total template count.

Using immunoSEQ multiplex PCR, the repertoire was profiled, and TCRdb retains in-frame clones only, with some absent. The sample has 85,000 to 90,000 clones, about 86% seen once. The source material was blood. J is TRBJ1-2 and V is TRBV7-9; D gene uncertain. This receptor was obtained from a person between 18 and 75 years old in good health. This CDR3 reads CASSSLSIGFYGYTF. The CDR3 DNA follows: TGTGCCAGCAGCTCCCTATCGATCGGATTCTATGGCTACACCTTC.